One sample yielded the 29 T cell receptor beta chains listed below, sequenced in a study of vaccination effects on CD4 cells after COVID-19. Data came from immunoSEQ multiplex PCR; TCRdb stores just in-frame clones and leaves some out. The repertoire holds some 39,000 clones, 82% seen once, with roughly 3% in the top ten. These TCRs are of unknown antigen specificity. A 10-day culture period preceded the isolation of CD4+ T cells. The source was CD4+ T cells from PBMCs cultured without peptide, collected before COVID-19 vaccination. Receptors originate from a human donor who received a COVID-19 vaccine.

The chain has TRBV7-2 and TRBJ1-1; D might be TRBD1 (6 bases). Germline values: CDR1 SGHTA, CDR2 FQGNSA. There are 14 residues in the CDR3. Between the trimmed V and J ends, which lost 7 bases and 2 bases, there was a span of 14 bases. CDR3 residues: CASTVQGANTEAFF. CDR3 bases: TGTGCCAGCACCGTACAGGGCGCAAACACTGAAGCTTTCTTT. The entire variable domain, with the rest obtained from reference TRBV7-2 and TRBJ1-1, is as follows: GAGVSQSPSNKVTEKGKDVELRCDPISGHTALYWYRQSLGQGLEFLIYFQGNSAPDKSGLPSDRFSAERTGGSVSTLTIQRTQQEDSAVYLCASTVQGANTEAFFGQGTRLTVV.

The V call is TRBV29-1, the J call TRBJ2-3, with TRBD1 as a possible D gene (6 bases). Trimming removed 1 base from V and 3 bases from J, with 11 bases in between. This CDR3 region has 14 residues. Germline V gene sequence: CDR1 SQVTM, CDR2 ANQGSEA. The CDR3 loop reads CSVEGQGLTDTQYF. The DNA of the CDR3 is TGCAGCGTTGAAGGTCAGGGGCTGACAGATACGCAGTATTTT.

This chain joins TRBV4-2 and TRBJ1-6; the D gene is possibly TRBD1 (5 bases). CDR3 length: 15 residues. V was cut by 4 bases and J by 9 bases, with 16 bases left in between. Germline CDR1 and CDR2: LGHNA and YNFKEQ. The CDR3 region has the DNA TGTGCCAGCAGCCTAGAAACGGGGGGTGCTTCACCCCTCCACTTT. Translating gives CASSLETGGASPLHF.

The CDR3 loop is CAISESAGQGASGTGELFF. The CDR3 DNA reads TGTGCCATCAGTGAGTCGGCCGGACAGGGGGCGAGCGGCACCGGGGAGCTGTTTTTT. This chain uses TRBV10-3 with TRBJ2-2; TRBD1 matches 11 bases. The CDR3 has 19 amino acids. CDR1 and CDR2 from the germline V gene are ENHRY and SYGVKD. Losses at the gene ends were 0 bases for V and 4 bases for J; bases not matched to a gene: 10.

This chain joins TRBV9 and TRBJ1-6; D unresolved. Germline V lookup: CDR1 SGDLS, CDR2 YYNGEE. The V gene lost 1 base and the J gene lost 9 bases, with 5 bases spanning the gap. CDR3 size: 12 residues. DNA for the CDR3: TGTGCCAGCAGCGTATTAGTTTCACCCCTCCACTTT. Residues: CASSVLVSPLHF.

V and J are TRBV29-1 and TRBJ2-5; the match to TRBD1 covers 7 bases. Trimming took 5 bases from V and 4 from J; bases not matched to a gene: 4. The CDR3 runs 12 residues. Germline V CDR1 and CDR2: SQVTM, ANQGSEA. This chain's CDR3 is CSVLTGTETQYF. CDR3 DNA: TGCAGCGTTCTGACAGGGACAGAGACCCAGTACTTC. Full variable domain (remainder filled in from reference TRBV29-1 and TRBJ2-5): SAVISQKPSRDICQRGTSLTIQCQVDSQVTMMFWYRQQPGQSLTLIATANQGSEATYESGFVIDKFPISRPNLTFSTLTVSNMSPEDSSIYLCSVLTGTETQYFGPGTRLLVL.

The chain carries TRBV29-1 and TRBJ2-3; a possible D gene is TRBD1 (5 bases). Germline CDR1 SQVTM, CDR2 ANQGSEA. The germline V and J ends were trimmed by 7 bases and 3 bases, with 17 bases remaining between them. This CDR3 contains 14 residues. CDR3 nucleotides: TGCAGCGCCACCGACAGTTACAATACAGATACGCAGTATTTT. It encodes CSATDSYNTDTQYF.

The rearrangement uses TRBV3-1 (or the pseudogene TRBV3-2) and TRBJ1-4; the D gene is possibly TRBD1 (6 bases). CDR1 LGHDT and CDR2 YNNKEL come from the germline V gene (reference sequence). The CDR3 runs to 12 residues. Trimming pared 5 bases from V and 8 bases from J, leaving 9 bases between. Here the CDR3 reads CASSWTAEKLFF. DNA of the CDR3: TGTGCCAGCAGCTGGACAGCGGAAAAACTGTTTTTT.

This clone has only a few counts. This rearrangement joins TRBV12-3 or TRBV12-4 to TRBJ1-1; D gene uncertain. The V and J ends lost 2 bases and 1 base respectively, with 5 bases between them. The CDR3 loop spans 13 amino acids. This CDR3 reads CASSLMRNTEAFF. The CDR3 DNA reads as TGTGCCAGCAGTTTAATGAGGAACACTGAAGCTTTCTTT.

This clone was seen once. This chain connects TRBV19 to TRBJ2-5; no definite D call. CDR3 length equals 14 residues. Looked up from germline, CDR1 is LNHDA and CDR2 is SQIVND (reference sequence). V lost 6 bases, J lost 3 bases, and 14 bases lay in between. CDR3 DNA sequence: TGTGCCAGTAGGGGCGAGTTATGGGAAGAGACCCAGTACTTC. Encoded protein: CASRGELWEETQYF. Full variable domain (missing parts from reference TRBV19 and TRBJ2-5): DGGITQSPKYLFRKEGQNVTLSCEQNLNHDAMYWYRQDPGQGLRLIYYSQIVNDFQKGDIAEGYSVSREKKESFPLTVTSAQKNPTAFYLCASRGELWEETQYFGPGTRLLVL.

As DNA, the CDR3 is TGCGCCAGCAGCTTGGTAGGGGGAAGCAATCAGCCCCAGCATTTT. Its protein is CASSLVGGSNQPQHF. This chain joins TRBV5-1 and TRBJ1-5, with TRBD1 as a possible D gene (6 bases). This CDR3 comprises 15 residues. The V gene lost 0 bases and the J gene lost 1 base, with 8 bases spanning the gap. Germline-derived CDR1 and CDR2 are SGHRS and YFSETQ. Filled out from reference TRBV5-1 and TRBJ1-5, the complete variable domain reads KAGVTQTPRYLIKTRGQQVTLSCSPISGHRSVSWYQQTPGQGLQFLFEYFSETQRNKGNFPGRFSGRQFSNSRSEMNVSTLELGDSALYLCASSLVGGSNQPQHFGDGTRLSIL.

This clone was detected only once. V usage is TRBV11-1 and J usage is TRBJ1-1; D is unclear. Germline-derived CDR1 and CDR2 are SGHAT and FQDESV (reference sequence). V dropped 1 base and J dropped 1 base, with 7 bases sitting between them. The CDR3 spans 14 residues. CDR3 coding DNA: TGTGCCAGCAGCTTAGAGTTGGGGAACACTGAAGCTTTCTTT. Translation: CASSLELGNTEAFF.

The chain couples TRBV10-2 to TRBJ2-7, with TRBD1 identical over 7 bases. The CDR3 contains 14 residues. Germline loops: CDR1 WSHSY, CDR2 SAAADI. Trimming took 6 bases from V and 4 from J; bases not matched to a gene: 9. DNA of the CDR3: TGCGCCAGCAGGAAAATGACAGGGACGTACGAGCAGTACGTC. It encodes CASRKMTGTYEQYV.

The chain is built from TRBV27 and TRBJ1-2; TRBD1 agrees at 7 bases. CDR3 size: 16 residues. Germline V gene lookup returns CDR1 MNHEY and CDR2 SMNVEV (reference sequence). Losses at the gene ends were 0 bases for V and 4 bases for J; bases not matched to a gene: 8. CDR3 loop: CASSLSGQATPYGYTF. The DNA for the CDR3 is TGTGCCAGCAGTTTATCCGGACAGGCCACCCCCTATGGCTACACCTTC.

This clone was found once. The V gene is TRBV6-2 or TRBV6-3, the J gene TRBJ2-7, with TRBD2 identical over 10 bases. The CDR3 loop spans 16 amino acids. V dropped 5 bases and J dropped 5; count of bases not matched to a gene: 12. Germline V lookup: CDR1 MNHEY, CDR2 SVGEGT. In nucleotides, the CDR3 is TGTGCCAGCAGTCAGAAGACTAGCGGGCCGACGAACGAGCAGTACGTC. It codes for CASSQKTSGPTNEQYV.

The V and J genes are TRBV9 and TRBJ1-4, with TRBD1 as a possible D gene (6 bases). The CDR3 loop spans 15 amino acids. V shed 4 bases and J shed 4 bases, with 14 bases lying between them. Germline loops: CDR1 SGDLS, CDR2 YYNGEE. CDR3 loop: CASSPRGQINEKLFF. The CDR3 DNA follows: TGTGCCAGCAGCCCCCGGGGGCAGATTAATGAAAAACTGTTTTTT.

CDR3 in amino acids: CASSLGTGWGQPQHF. The CDR3 bases are TGTGCCAGCAGCTTGGGGACGGGGTGGGGTCAGCCCCAGCATTTT. V gene TRBV7-2 combines with J gene TRBJ1-5, with TRBD1 as a possible D gene (5 bases). The CDR3 is made up of 15 amino acids. Per the germline V gene, CDR1 is SGHTA and CDR2 is FQGNSA. V was shortened by 3 bases and J by 6 bases, with 15 bases between the two germline ends.

The sample holds one count of this clone. The chain is built from TRBV24-1 and TRBJ1-1, with D possibly matching TRBD1 (5 bases). Trimming removed 1 base at V and 8 bases at J, with 10 bases between. The CDR3 is 13 amino acids. CDR1 and CDR2 from the germline V gene are KGHDR and SFDVKD. The CDR3, as DNA: TGTGCCACCAGTGATTTTTTGGGACTCGAAGCTTTCTTT. Its translation is CATSDFLGLEAFF.

The V call is TRBV7-2, the J call TRBJ2-3, with TRBD2 matching 7 bases. Germline V gene lookup returns CDR1 SGHTA and CDR2 FQGNSA. This CDR3 is 14 amino acids long. V was pared by 4 bases and J by 5 bases, with 6 bases of the junction left unmatched. The CDR3 region is CASSWAGVGDTQYF. In DNA, the CDR3 is TGTGCCAGCAGCTGGGCGGGGGTCGGAGATACGCAGTATTTT.

Regarding this clone: As the CDR3 is not closed by the conserved phenylalanine or tryptophan, this likely results from a read error. Because the CDR3's place on the DNA is in doubt, the DNA is left out and the CDR3 is given as listed by TCRdb. Within the sample, other DNA sequences also encode this same CDR3. The chain carries TRBV28 and TRBJ2-7. The germline V gene encodes CDR1 MDHEN and CDR2 SYDVKM. The CDR3 contains 13 residues when both ends are counted. The CDR3 loop reads CASSPLPSGGRLL.

The chain has TRBV6-5 and TRBJ1-1; TRBD1 matches at 8 bases. The junction had 8 bases not matched to a gene; V was cut back by 4 bases and J by 4 bases. CDR1 is MNHEY, CDR2 SVGAGI, per germline. The CDR3 is 15 residues long. CDR3 coding DNA: TGTGCCAGCAGTTCTCTCCAGGGGGCGATCACTGAAGCTTTCTTT. Its protein product is CASSSLQGAITEAFF.

The J gene is TRBJ2-1, the V gene TRBV24-1, with 8 bases fitting TRBD1. Germline V gene data show CDR1 as KGHDR and CDR2 as SFDVKD. J lost 8 bases, V lost 4 bases, and 3 bases had no gene match. This CDR3 contains 13 residues. CDR3 in DNA: TGTGCCACCAGTGACCCGACAGGGGATGAGCAGTTCTTC. It encodes CATSDPTGDEQFF.

The chain couples TRBV28 to TRBJ1-6, with D perhaps matching TRBD1 (5 bases). Germline V lookup: CDR1 MDHEN, CDR2 SYDVKM. The CDR3 runs 14 residues. Trimming shortened V by 6 bases and J by 9 bases, and 15 bases separated the two germline ends. Here the CDR3 reads CASRMGLGSSPLHF. The DNA of the CDR3 is TGTGCCAGCAGAATGGGACTCGGGAGTTCACCCCTCCACTTT.

V usage is TRBV5-1 and J usage is TRBJ2-1, with 8 positions matching TRBD2. This CDR3 region has 15 residues. Germline assignment: CDR1 SGHRS and CDR2 YFSETQ. With 0 bases clipped from V and 4 bases from J, the junction kept 3 bases outside the gene matches. CDR3 nucleotide sequence: TGCGCCAGCAGCTTGGCGGGGGGGGGATACAATGAGCAGTTCTTC. This gives the protein CASSLAGGGYNEQFF. The entire variable domain, with the rest obtained from reference TRBV5-1 and TRBJ2-1, is as follows: KAGVTQTPRYLIKTRGQQVTLSCSPISGHRSVSWYQQTPGQGLQFLFEYFSETQRNKGNFPGRFSGRQFSNSRSEMNVSTLELGDSALYLCASSLAGGGYNEQFFGPGTRLTVL.

This clone occurred a few times. J is TRBJ1-2 and V is TRBV7-2; 7 bases match TRBD1. This CDR3 has 15 amino acids. J gave up 8 bases and V 3 bases, and 12 bases lay outside the gene matches. Germline CDR1 and CDR2: SGHTA and FQGNSA. As DNA, the CDR3 is TGTGCCAGCAGCTTCCCGGGTCGGGACAGTAGAGGCTACACCTTC. It is translated as CASSFPGRDSRGYTF.

This clone was recorded once. V and J are TRBV11-3 and TRBJ1-1; D perhaps matches TRBD1 (6 bases). Germline CDR1 SGHNT, CDR2 YENEEA. V was shortened by 2 bases and J by 4 bases, with 11 bases between the two germline ends. This CDR3 spans 14 amino acids. In DNA, the CDR3 is TGTGCCAGCAGCTTACGGGGGCATGGCACTGAAGCTTTCTTT. Protein: CASSLRGHGTEAFF.

This clone was recorded once. V and J are TRBV6-5 and TRBJ2-2; the match to TRBD2 covers 10 bases. The CDR3 runs to 14 residues. Germline V CDR1 and CDR2: MNHEY, SVGAGI. Trimming took 7 bases from V and 7 from J; bases not matched to a gene: 6. This CDR3 is CASTNSGGSGELFF. CDR3 bases: TGTGCCAGCACCAATAGCGGGGGGAGCGGGGAGCTGTTTTTT.

The chain uses TRBV7-9 and TRBJ2-2; no clear D gene. The length of the CDR3 is 12 residues. Trimming removed 1 base at V and 9 bases at J, with 6 bases between. The germline V gene has CDR1 SEHNR and CDR2 FQNEAQ (reference sequence). This chain's CDR3 is CASSLVSRELFF. The CDR3 nucleotides read TGTGCCAGCAGCTTAGTATCGAGGGAGCTGTTTTTT.

The genes are TRBV9 and TRBJ2-2; the match to TRBD2 covers 11 bases. The CDR3 runs 18 residues. CDR1 is SGDLS and CDR2 is YYNGEE in the germline V gene. The trim removed 0 bases at V and 0 bases at J, leaving 4 bases unmatched. CDR3 bases: TGTGCCAGCAGCGTAGGGCTAGCGGGGGGTACGAACACCGGGGAGCTGTTTTTT. This encodes CASSVGLAGGTNTGELFF.